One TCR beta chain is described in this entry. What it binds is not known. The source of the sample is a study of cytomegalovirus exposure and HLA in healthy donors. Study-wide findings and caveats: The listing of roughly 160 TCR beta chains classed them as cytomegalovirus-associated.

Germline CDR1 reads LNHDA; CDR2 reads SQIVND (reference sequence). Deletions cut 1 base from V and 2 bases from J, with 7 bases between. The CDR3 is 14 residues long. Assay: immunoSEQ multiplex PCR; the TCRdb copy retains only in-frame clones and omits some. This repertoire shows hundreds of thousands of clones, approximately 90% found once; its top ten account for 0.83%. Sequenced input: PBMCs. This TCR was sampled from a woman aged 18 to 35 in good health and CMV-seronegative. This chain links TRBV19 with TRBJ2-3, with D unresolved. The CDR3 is CASSIVDYTDTQYF. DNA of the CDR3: TGTGCCAGTAGTATAGTAGATTACACAGATACGCAGTATTTT.